One sample yielded the 24 T cell receptor beta chains listed below, sequenced in a study of T cell responses to AZD1222 COVID-19 vaccine. The assay was immunoSEQ multiplex PCR, and TCRdb's table has in-frame clones only and misses some. Among tens of thousands of clones listed, approximately 85% were seen once. Sample: peripheral blood, taken 28 days after the second AZD1222 dose. The receptors originated from an adult who received the AZD1222 COVID-19 vaccine.

V gene TRBV6-5 combines with J gene TRBJ1-3, with TRBD1 matching over 8 bases. CDR1 and CDR2 from the germline V gene are MNHEY and SVGAGI. V lost 2 bases and J lost 0; bases outside the gene matches: 0. This CDR3 spans 15 amino acids. CDR3: CASSYTGGSGNTIYF. The CDR3 DNA follows: TGTGCCAGCAGTTACACAGGGGGCTCTGGAAACACCATATATTTT.

The chain has TRBV19 and TRBJ2-1; D unresolved. Trimming left V 5 bases short and J 6 bases short, with 5 bases between. Germline V CDR1 and CDR2: LNHDA, SQIVND (reference sequence). CDR3 length equals 11 residues. The CDR3 DNA sequence: TGTGCCAGTAGTCTAAGCAATGAGCAGTTCTTC. It is translated as CASSLSNEQFF.

The chain employs TRBV19 and TRBJ1-5, with TRBD1 as a possible D gene (5 bases). Trimming removed 0 bases at V and 4 bases at J, with 7 bases between. Per the germline V gene, CDR1 is LNHDA and CDR2 is SQIVND (reference sequence). The CDR3 is 14 amino acids. CDR3 in amino acids: CASSIDWGNQPQHF. The CDR3, as DNA: TGTGCCAGTAGTATAGATTGGGGGAATCAGCCCCAGCATTTT.

The chain is built from TRBV27 and TRBJ2-2; D gene ambiguous. CDR3 size: 13 residues. Per germline, CDR1 MNHEY and CDR2 SMNVEV (reference sequence). V gave up 3 bases and J gave up 7 bases, with 9 bases separating them. CDR3 protein: CASSFNHVGELFF. DNA for the CDR3: TGTGCCAGCAGTTTTAATCATGTCGGGGAGCTGTTTTTT.

The genes are TRBV28 and TRBJ2-7; 9 positions agree with TRBD1. Germline V CDR1 and CDR2: MDHEN, SYDVKM. The V gene end was trimmed by 2 bases and the J gene end by 2 bases; junction bases not matched to a gene: 13. This CDR3 spans 18 amino acids. CDR3 sequence reads: CASSLTTPGQGGTYEQYF. CDR3 bases: TGTGCCAGCAGTTTAACAACGCCGGGACAGGGTGGGACCTACGAGCAGTACTTC.

The chain uses TRBV21-1 and TRBJ1-5; the table names TRBD1, a call not compared with the DNA. TRBV21-1 is deemed a pseudogene. The CDR3 has 18 residues. CDR3 region: CASSKAKGASNSGQPQHF. The CDR3 nucleotides read TGTGCCAGCAGCAAAGCGAAGGGGGCGTCGAACAGTGGTCAGCCCCAGCATTTT.

The chain joins TRBV28 to TRBJ1-5, with 10 bases matching TRBD1. V lost 7 bases, J lost 2 bases, and 8 bases stayed unmatched. Germline CDR1 reads MDHEN; CDR2 reads SYDVKM. CDR3 length: 16 residues. The DNA for the CDR3 is TGTGCCAGCAAAGGCAGGACAGGGGGTGGCAATCAGCCCCAGCATTTT. Its translation: CASKGRTGGGNQPQHF.

This clone was detected only a few times. V and J are TRBV30 and TRBJ2-3, with 7 bases identical to TRBD2. This CDR3 region has 13 residues. Trimming at V came to 4 bases and at J to 1 base, leaving 2 bases not matched to a gene. The germline V gene encodes CDR1 GTSNPN and CDR2 SVGIG (reference sequence). CDR3 coding DNA: TGTGCCTGGACTAGCGGCGGCACAGATACGCAGTATTTT. As protein: CAWTSGGTDTQYF.

This chain joins TRBV19 and TRBJ1-1; the D is unclear. This CDR3 has 13 amino acids. Between the trimmed V and J ends, which lost 6 bases and 4 bases, there was a span of 12 bases. Germline lookup yields CDR1 LNHDA and CDR2 SQIVND (reference sequence). This CDR3 is CASRRTLATEAFF. In nucleotides, the CDR3 is TGTGCCAGTAGGCGGACTCTCGCCACTGAAGCTTTCTTT.

The chain combines TRBV6-6 with TRBJ1-2; D not resolved. V was trimmed by 0 bases and J by 2 bases, leaving 7 bases between them. This CDR3 spans 14 amino acids. Germline V gene lookup returns CDR1 MNHNY and CDR2 SVGAGI (reference sequence). The CDR3, as DNA: TGTGCCAGCAGTTACTCGCACTGGAACTATGGCTACACCTTC. It codes for CASSYSHWNYGYTF.

The rearrangement uses TRBV5-6 and TRBJ1-2; D perhaps matches TRBD1 (5 bases). The germline V and J ends were trimmed by 3 bases and 5 bases, with 8 bases remaining between them. This CDR3 spans 12 amino acids. The V gene's germline CDR1 is SGHDT and CDR2 YYEEEE. CDR3 sequence: CASSSGPYGYTF. CDR3 bases: TGTGCCAGCAGCTCGGGGCCATATGGCTACACCTTC.

This chain links TRBV10-1 with TRBJ2-7; D remains ambiguous. The V gene lost 0 bases and the J gene lost 2 bases, with 8 bases spanning the gap. The CDR3 covers 14 residues. Per germline, CDR1 WNHNN and CDR2 SYGVQD (reference sequence). For the CDR3, the DNA is TGCGCCAGCAGTGAGTCGTGGCCACCCTACGAGCAGTACTTC. This translates into CASSESWPPYEQYF.

The chain links TRBV29-1 to TRBJ2-1, with TRBD1 identical over 8 bases. CDR1 is SQVTM and CDR2 is ANQGSEA in the germline V gene. V lost 4 bases, J lost 7 bases, and 6 bases stayed unmatched. The length of the CDR3 is 13 residues. The CDR3 here is CSVVVTGENEQFF. In nucleotides, the CDR3 is TGCAGCGTTGTGGTGACAGGGGAAAATGAGCAGTTCTTC.

This clone was detected once. The CDR3, as DNA: TGCGCCAGCAGTTCAGGACAGGGGAGGACTGAAGCTTTCTTT. Protein: CASSSGQGRTEAFF. The genes are TRBV4-1 and TRBJ1-1, with 9 bases fitting TRBD1. The ends lost 6 bases at V and 5 bases at J; junction bases unmatched: 7. The length of the CDR3 is 14 residues. The V gene's germline CDR1 is MGHRA and CDR2 YSYEKL.

The chain has TRBV5-1 and TRBJ1-2, with 7 bases identical to TRBD1. The J segment lost 6 bases and the V segment lost 7 bases, leaving 9 bases of the junction unmatched. Looked up from germline, CDR1 is SGHRS and CDR2 is YFSETQ. The CDR3 is made up of 13 amino acids. CDR3 residues: CASSTGARDGYTF. CDR3 nucleotide sequence: TGCGCCAGCTCCACAGGGGCGAGGGATGGCTACACCTTC.

The rearrangement links TRBV7-8 to TRBJ2-7, with D possibly matching TRBD1 (6 bases). Between the trimmed V and J ends, which lost 5 bases and 3 bases, there was a span of 20 bases. The CDR3 consists of 16 residues. Germline CDR1 and CDR2: SGHVS and FQNEAQ. CDR3 residues: CASSLFQSRGGYEQYF. CDR3 DNA: TGTGCCAGCAGCCTCTTTCAGTCCAGGGGCGGCTACGAGCAGTACTTC.

V and J are TRBV19 and TRBJ1-5, with D maybe TRBD1 (6 bases). The CDR3 consists of 14 residues. V was clipped by 3 bases and J by 5 bases, with 11 bases between them. In germline, CDR1 is LNHDA, CDR2 SQIVND (reference sequence). CDR3 bases: TGTGCCAGTAGTATCAGCAGGGGTCATCAGCCCCAGCATTTT. Translating gives CASSISRGHQPQHF.

Points on this clone: This sample also contains other DNA sequences that code for the same CDR3. This chain connects TRBV19 to TRBJ2-2, with a tentative D call TRBD1 (5 bases). Trimming shortened V by 7 bases and J by 0 bases, and 12 bases separated the two germline ends. There are 15 residues in the CDR3. Germline-derived CDR1 and CDR2 are LNHDA and SQIVND (reference sequence). DNA for the CDR3: TGTGCCAGTACTAGGGGAAATCCGAACACCGGGGAGCTGTTTTTT. Its translation: CASTRGNPNTGELFF.

The rearrangement joins TRBV10-3 to TRBJ1-1, with unresolved D. The CDR3 is 15 residues long. Germline lookup yields CDR1 ENHRY and CDR2 SYGVKD. Trimming stripped 4 bases from V and 1 base from J, with 13 bases between. In DNA form, the CDR3 reads TGTGCCATCAGTGTGTCAGGAGCTCGGAACACTGAAGCTTTCTTT. Translating gives CAISVSGARNTEAFF.

The rearrangement uses TRBV28 and TRBJ2-7; 10 bases are a match to TRBD1. Germline CDR1 is MDHEN and CDR2 is SYDVKM. The CDR3 totals 14 residues. V shed 5 bases, J shed 5 bases, and the junction held 6 bases outside the gene matches. The CDR3 DNA reads TGTGCCAGCAGTATCCCTGGACAGGGGGACGAGCAGTACTTC. Its protein product is CASSIPGQGDEQYF.

The chain uses TRBV6-4 and TRBJ2-2, with D maybe TRBD2 (6 bases). This CDR3 spans 17 amino acids. Germline CDR1 MRHNA, CDR2 SNTAGT. Trimming stripped 0 bases from V and 1 base from J, with 12 bases between. The CDR3 loop is CASSDSGGPENTGELFF. CDR3 DNA: TGTGCCAGCAGTGACTCGGGGGGTCCTGAGAACACCGGGGAGCTGTTTTTT.

This sequence joins TRBV10-3 and TRBJ1-2; D is unresolved. V gave up 4 bases and J gave up 4 bases, with 10 bases separating them. The CDR3 length is 13 residues. Germline V CDR1 and CDR2: ENHRY, SYGVKD. The CDR3 nucleotides are TGTGCCATCAGTGGTAATACGGGCTATGGCTACACCTTC. Residues: CAISGNTGYGYTF.

V is TRBV28 and J is TRBJ1-4; TRBD1 matches 9 bases. CDR3 length: 16 amino acids. CDR1 and CDR2 (germline): MDHEN, SYDVKM. The V gene end was trimmed by 4 bases and the J gene end by 8 bases; junction bases not matched to a gene: 11. The CDR3 region has the DNA TGTGCCAGCAGTTACCGACAGGGGGGTGGAAAGGAAAAACTGTTTTTT. As protein: CASSYRQGGGKEKLFF.

This clone was counted once. The chain combines TRBV11-2 with TRBJ1-1; 9 positions agree with TRBD1. Trimming removed 3 bases from V and 3 bases from J; junction bases left unmatched: 11. The CDR3 totals 17 residues. CDR1 and CDR2 from the germline V gene are SGHAT and FQNNGV. CDR3 loop: CASSFQRQGGLHTEAFF. The CDR3 bases are TGTGCCAGCAGCTTCCAAAGACAGGGGGGACTCCACACTGAAGCTTTCTTT.